The rows below give T cell receptor beta chains drawn from one sample of a study of response to subunit inactivated influenza vaccine. One entry per CDR3 protein results from TCRdb running MiXCR on the RT-PCR reads. Of about 610,000 distinct CDR3 sequences listed, 14% were seen once; the top ten hold around 10%. Source: PBMCs from blood, taken 11 to 12 days after vaccination. The receptors originated from a man aged 50 or older who received an inactivated influenza vaccine. Each CDR3 is given without its conserved first and last residue. The order of the fields is J gene, V gene, clone size, CDR3 protein. Only part of the rows carry a size: once, few, many, or a class if the clone is expanded.

j_call: TRBJ2-7
v_call: TRBV3-1
clone_size: few
cdr3_aa: ASSQDIATGEQY

j_call: TRBJ1-2
v_call: TRBV7-2
clone_size: few
cdr3_aa: ASSPRADLYGYT

j_call: TRBJ1-1
v_call: TRBV6-5
clone_size: few
cdr3_aa: ASSYGGPPF

j_call: TRBJ2-1
v_call: TRBV6-2/TRBV6-3
clone_size: many
cdr3_aa: ASSYSREIKTYNEQF

j_call: TRBJ2-3
v_call: TRBV24-1
clone_size: many
cdr3_aa: ATSDLAGLAGSTDTQY

j_call: TRBJ1-2
v_call: TRBV5-1
clone_size: -
cdr3_aa: ASSLASGPVNYGYT

j_call: TRBJ1-1
v_call: TRBV29-1
clone_size: many
cdr3_aa: SVERGVNTEAF

j_call: TRBJ1-5
v_call: TRBV5-6
clone_size: few
cdr3_aa: ASGLGARDRGNQPQH

j_call: TRBJ1-3
v_call: TRBV7-9
clone_size: many
cdr3_aa: ASSFRGGGNTIY

j_call: TRBJ1-1
v_call: TRBV12-3/TRBV12-4
clone_size: -
cdr3_aa: ASRYQQSSTEAF

j_call: TRBJ2-1
v_call: TRBV29-1
clone_size: many
cdr3_aa: SVEEPGLAINEQF

j_call: TRBJ1-2
v_call: TRBV27
clone_size: few
cdr3_aa: ASGRDRGFYGYT

j_call: TRBJ2-1
v_call: TRBV12-3/TRBV12-4
clone_size: -
cdr3_aa: ASRQTGSYNEQF

j_call: TRBJ2-3
v_call: TRBV5-1
clone_size: many
cdr3_aa: ASSFSRVDTQY

j_call: TRBJ2-3
v_call: TRBV12-3/TRBV12-4
clone_size: many
cdr3_aa: ASSGSAADTQY

j_call: TRBJ2-3
v_call: TRBV5-1
clone_size: -
cdr3_aa: ASSFSGWADTQY

j_call: TRBJ2-7
v_call: TRBV4-2
clone_size: -
cdr3_aa: ASSHAGRSGEQY

j_call: TRBJ2-1
v_call: TRBV4-3
clone_size: -
cdr3_aa: ASSPSTSGSSPYNEQF

j_call: TRBJ2-6
v_call: TRBV19
clone_size: few
cdr3_aa: ASSTSDRAGANVLT

j_call: TRBJ1-4
v_call: TRBV3-1
clone_size: -
cdr3_aa: ASSPRQGAGLF

j_call: TRBJ2-5
v_call: TRBV20-1
clone_size: -
cdr3_aa: SATTSRETQY

j_call: TRBJ1-6
v_call: TRBV28
clone_size: -
cdr3_aa: ASSLLGGLSYNSPLH

j_call: TRBJ2-5
v_call: TRBV5-1
clone_size: -
cdr3_aa: ASSLFGSKETQY

j_call: TRBJ2-7
v_call: TRBV12-3/TRBV12-4
clone_size: many
cdr3_aa: ASSSRDRVNEQY

j_call: TRBJ1-1
v_call: TRBV29-1
clone_size: few
cdr3_aa: SVGGWGNTEAF

j_call: TRBJ2-1
v_call: TRBV5-1
clone_size: many
cdr3_aa: ASSLASDTDEQF

j_call: TRBJ2-3
v_call: TRBV7-8
clone_size: -
cdr3_aa: ASSLQAGKDTQY

j_call: TRBJ2-5
v_call: TRBV14
clone_size: few
cdr3_aa: ASSGLRQGAGQETQY

j_call: TRBJ2-3
v_call: TRBV6-1
clone_size: few
cdr3_aa: ASRRAGGIDTQY

j_call: TRBJ1-3
v_call: TRBV12-3/TRBV12-4
clone_size: few
cdr3_aa: ASSPLATGTGNTIY

j_call: TRBJ2-7
v_call: TRBV20-1
clone_size: -
cdr3_aa: SARDSSGGTYEQY

j_call: TRBJ1-5
v_call: TRBV10-3
clone_size: -
cdr3_aa: AISARVSNQPQH

j_call: TRBJ2-2
v_call: TRBV20-1
clone_size: -
cdr3_aa: SARELRGNTGELF

j_call: TRBJ2-6
v_call: TRBV5-1
clone_size: -
cdr3_aa: ASSSTGQGANVLT

j_call: TRBJ2-6
v_call: TRBV6-2/TRBV6-3
clone_size: -
cdr3_aa: ASMPWDRANVLT

j_call: TRBJ1-1
v_call: TRBV20-1
clone_size: -
cdr3_aa: SASFASVVLKSYTEAF

j_call: TRBJ2-5
v_call: TRBV15
clone_size: few
cdr3_aa: ATSRDPAPQETQY

j_call: TRBJ2-5
v_call: TRBV10-2
clone_size: -
cdr3_aa: ASSYSGGQGETQY

j_call: TRBJ2-7
v_call: TRBV5-1
clone_size: few
cdr3_aa: ASSLAGTSWEQY

j_call: TRBJ1-2
v_call: TRBV7-2
clone_size: few
cdr3_aa: ASSPQGKGYT

j_call: TRBJ2-1
v_call: TRBV18
clone_size: many
cdr3_aa: ASSRQAQLQLSYNEQF